This paragraph reports one T cell receptor (beta chain). Its antigen is undetermined. Germline CDR1 is MNHEY and CDR2 is SMNVEV (reference sequence). CDR3 size: 14 residues. V was cut by 3 bases and J by 3 bases, with 11 bases left in between. Original processing notes: After removing out-of-frame reads, 2 million to 2.5 million distinct TCRbeta sequences remained. Measured with immunoSEQ multiplex PCR; TCRdb has only the in-frame clones, and not every one. That table is the source of V, J and clone size, and D and trimming were worked out from the DNA. This sample yields about 50,000 clones, of which approximately 78% are seen a single time; 0.6% to 0.95% belongs to the top ten. This record belongs to a study of memory CD4+ T cells and cytomegalovirus serostatus. General study points: Of roughly 180 reported CMV TCRbeta sequences, roughly 70 were found in memory CD4+ repertoires.

The sort gate was single viable CD3+CD4+CD8-CD45RO+ cells for memory CD4+ T cells. Donors' CMV status reflects serum IgG against pp150, pp28, p38, p52. CD4+ T cells were isolated by positive magnetic selection. The TCR sequence derives from an adult in good health and CMV-seronegative. Material: memory CD4+ T cells from blood. The chain employs TRBV27 and TRBJ1-1, with D perhaps matching TRBD1 (6 bases). The CDR3 spells CASSFGGWDTEAFF. The CDR3 region has the DNA TGTGCCAGCAGTTTCGGGGGCTGGGACACTGAAGCTTTCTTT.